Reported below is one TCR beta chain. The donors gave bone marrow, and they were healthy. The sample belongs to a study of cytomegalovirus exposure and HLA in healthy donors. Trimming took 0 bases from V and 1 from J, leaving 19 bases between them. Germline V lookup: CDR1 LGHNA, CDR2 YSLEER. The CDR3 runs to 18 residues. It was with 60 Vbeta and 13 Jbeta primers that the PCR ran. Original processing methods: Around 11 million of some 80 million unique TCR beta chains were shared, per a later count. TCRdb's copy holds only in-frame clones and misses some; the assay was immunoSEQ multiplex PCR. D and trimming come from the DNA, and the V and J calls and clone size come from that table. This table holds 100,000 to 150,000 clones, 72% found once.

The sample was PBMCs. The clonotype originates from a man in his thirties or forties in good health and CMV-seronegative. The chain links TRBV4-3 to TRBJ2-7; a weak D match, TRBD1 (5 bases). As DNA, the CDR3 is TGCGCCAGCAGCCAAGAAAAACAAAGGGCAGGGCTTTCCTACGAGCAGTACTTC. Translation gives CASSQEKQRAGLSYEQYF.